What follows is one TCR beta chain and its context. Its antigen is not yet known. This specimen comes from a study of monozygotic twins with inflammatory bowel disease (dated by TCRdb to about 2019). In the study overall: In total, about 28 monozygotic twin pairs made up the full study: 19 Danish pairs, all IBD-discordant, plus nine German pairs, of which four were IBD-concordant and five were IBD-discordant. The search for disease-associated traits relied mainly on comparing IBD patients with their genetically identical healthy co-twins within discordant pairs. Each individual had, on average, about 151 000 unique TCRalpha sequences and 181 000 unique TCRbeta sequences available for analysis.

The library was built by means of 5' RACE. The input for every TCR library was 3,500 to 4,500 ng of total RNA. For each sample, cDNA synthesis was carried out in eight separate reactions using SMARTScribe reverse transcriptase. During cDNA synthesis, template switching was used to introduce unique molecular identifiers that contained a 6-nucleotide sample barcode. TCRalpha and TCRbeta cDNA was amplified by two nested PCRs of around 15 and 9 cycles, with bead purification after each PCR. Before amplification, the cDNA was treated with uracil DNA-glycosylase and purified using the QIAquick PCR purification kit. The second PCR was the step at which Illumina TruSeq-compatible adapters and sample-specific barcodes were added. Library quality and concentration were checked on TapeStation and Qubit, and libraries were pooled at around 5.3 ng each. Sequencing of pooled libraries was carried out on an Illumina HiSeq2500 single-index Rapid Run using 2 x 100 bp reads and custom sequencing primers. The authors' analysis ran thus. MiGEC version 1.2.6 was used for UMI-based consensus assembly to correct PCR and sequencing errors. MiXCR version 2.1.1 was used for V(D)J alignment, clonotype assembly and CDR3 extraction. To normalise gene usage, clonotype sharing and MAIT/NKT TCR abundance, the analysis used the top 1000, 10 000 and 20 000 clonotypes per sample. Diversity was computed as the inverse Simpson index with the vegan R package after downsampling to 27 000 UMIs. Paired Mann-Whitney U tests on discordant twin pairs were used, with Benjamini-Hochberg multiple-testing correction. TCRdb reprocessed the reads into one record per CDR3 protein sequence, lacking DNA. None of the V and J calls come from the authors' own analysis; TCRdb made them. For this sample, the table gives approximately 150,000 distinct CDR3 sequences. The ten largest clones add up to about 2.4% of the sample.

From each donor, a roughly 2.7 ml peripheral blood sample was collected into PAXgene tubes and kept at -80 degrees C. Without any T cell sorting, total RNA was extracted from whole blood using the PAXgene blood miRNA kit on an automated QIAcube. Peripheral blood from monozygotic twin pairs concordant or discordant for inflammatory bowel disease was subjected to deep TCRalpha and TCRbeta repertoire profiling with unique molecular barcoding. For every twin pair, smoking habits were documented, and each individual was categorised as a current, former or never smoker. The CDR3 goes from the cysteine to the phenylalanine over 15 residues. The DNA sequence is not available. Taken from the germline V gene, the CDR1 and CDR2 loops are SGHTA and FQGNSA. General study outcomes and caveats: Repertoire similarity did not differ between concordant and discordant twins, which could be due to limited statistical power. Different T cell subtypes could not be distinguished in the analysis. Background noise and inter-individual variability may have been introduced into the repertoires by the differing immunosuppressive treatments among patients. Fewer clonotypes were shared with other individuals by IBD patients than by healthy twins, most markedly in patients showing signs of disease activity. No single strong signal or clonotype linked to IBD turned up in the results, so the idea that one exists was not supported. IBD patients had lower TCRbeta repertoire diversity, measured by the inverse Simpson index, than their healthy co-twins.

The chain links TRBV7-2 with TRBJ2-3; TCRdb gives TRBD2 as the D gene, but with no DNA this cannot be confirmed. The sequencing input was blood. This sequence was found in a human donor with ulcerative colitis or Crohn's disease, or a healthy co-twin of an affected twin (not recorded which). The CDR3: CASSLLAEAGDTQYF.